Below, 23 T cell receptor beta chains from the same sample are listed, as sequenced in a study of cytomegalovirus exposure and HLA in healthy donors. 13 Jbeta primers and 60 Vbeta primers were used for the PCR. The protocol was immunoSEQ multiplex PCR, while the TCRdb copy is restricted to in-frame clones and leaves out a portion. The table lists 200,000 to 250,000 clones, roughly 84% of them singletons. Source material: PBMCs. The receptors derive from a girl aged 5 to 17 in good health and CMV-seronegative.

J is TRBJ2-2 and V is TRBV6-4, with D maybe TRBD1 (6 bases). The CDR3 is made up of 14 amino acids. Germline lookup yields CDR1 MRHNA and CDR2 SNTAGT. V lost 8 bases and J lost 2, with 12 bases in between. DNA of the CDR3: TGTGCCAGCCGAAGGACAGAAAACACCGGGGAGCTGTTTTTT. Protein: CASRRTENTGELFF.

In nucleotides, the CDR3 is TGTGCCAGTAGTATACAGGACTCACTCAATGAGCAGTTCTTC. This gives the protein CASSIQDSLNEQFF. The chain joins TRBV19 to TRBJ2-1; TRBD2 is a possible D gene (5 bases). V lost 2 bases and J 6 bases, leaving 11 bases between the germline ends. The CDR3 consists of 14 residues. Germline CDR1 reads LNHDA; CDR2 reads SQIVND (reference sequence).

The chain employs TRBV15 and TRBJ2-5; TRBD2 is a possible D gene (5 bases). With 1 base removed from V and 2 bases from J, the gap between germline ends came to 11 bases. The germline CDR1 and CDR2 sequences are LNHNV and YYDKDF (reference sequence). The CDR3 contains 15 residues. This chain's CDR3 is CATSRGGGRQETQYF. CDR3 DNA: TGTGCCACCAGCAGAGGAGGCGGGCGGCAAGAGACCCAGTACTTC.

The chain has TRBV5-1 and TRBJ1-2; TRBD1 matches 10 bases. CDR3 length: 15 residues. Germline lookup yields CDR1 SGHRS and CDR2 YFSETQ. The trim removed 5 bases at V and 1 base at J, leaving 5 bases unmatched. The CDR3 sequence is CASRSGTGDNYGYTF. For the CDR3, the DNA is TGCGCCAGCAGATCGGGGACAGGGGATAACTATGGCTACACCTTC.

The rearrangement uses TRBV5-4 and TRBJ1-2; D is unresolved. Germline values: CDR1 SGHNT, CDR2 YYREEE (reference sequence). The length of the CDR3 is 14 residues. Deletions cut 4 bases from V and 7 bases from J, with 17 bases between. DNA of the CDR3: TGTGCCAGCAGCATACTTACAGAAGGTGGTGGCTACACCTTC. It translates to CASSILTEGGGYTF.

The chain joins TRBV5-1 to TRBJ1-2; possible D gene TRBD1, 6 bases. Germline values: CDR1 SGHRS, CDR2 YFSETQ. V lost 2 bases and J lost 2, with 7 bases in between. CDR3 size: 13 residues. In DNA, the CDR3 is TGCGCCAGCAGCTTCCAGGGGAACTATGGCTACACCTTC. Encoded protein: CASSFQGNYGYTF.

The chain couples TRBV6-1 to TRBJ2-5; perhaps TRBD1 as D (6 bases). Germline V gives CDR1 MNHNS, CDR2 SASEGT. The length of the CDR3 is 16 residues. Trimming took 1 base from V and 5 from J, leaving 17 bases between them. The CDR3 DNA follows: TGTGCCAGCAGTGAAGTTACAGGGAACTATTTGGAGACCCAGTACTTC. The encoded protein is CASSEVTGNYLETQYF.

The chain couples TRBV2 to TRBJ1-1; D is ambiguous. CDR1 and CDR2 (germline): SNHLY, FYNNEI. V was pared by 6 bases and J by 0 bases, with 11 bases between. CDR3 size: 14 residues. CDR3 in DNA: TGTGCCAGCAGGGTTAGGGAGGTGAACACTGAAGCTTTCTTT. Protein sequence: CASRVREVNTEAFF.

The CDR3 here is CASSSRDRGIYGYTF. The CDR3 nucleotides read TGTGCCAGCAGTAGCCGGGACAGGGGGATCTATGGCTACACCTTC. The V gene is TRBV6-1, the J gene TRBJ1-2; 11 bases fit TRBD1. The CDR3 is made up of 15 amino acids. Germline trimming cut 5 bases from V and 4 bases from J; bases unmatched to any gene: 6. Germline assignment: CDR1 MNHNS and CDR2 SASEGT.

This clone was detected once. V gene TRBV6-5 combines with J gene TRBJ2-1; the match to TRBD2 covers 9 bases. CDR1 is MNHEY and CDR2 is SVGAGI in the germline V gene. This CDR3 has 15 residues. Unmatched junction bases numbered 12, after V lost 6 bases and J lost 9 bases. The CDR3 is CASRRRSGRKVEQFF. The CDR3 nucleotides are TGTGCCAGCAGGCGACGTAGCGGGAGAAAGGTTGAGCAGTTCTTC.

The V gene is TRBV7-8, the J gene TRBJ1-4; 7 positions match TRBD1. J gave up 11 bases and V 3 bases, and 3 bases lay outside the gene matches. The CDR3 consists of 12 residues. Germline V gene lookup returns CDR1 SGHVS and CDR2 FQNEAQ. DNA of the CDR3: TGTGCCAGCAGCTTTGACAGGGAGAAACTGTTTTTT. This codes for CASSFDREKLFF.

The CDR3 DNA sequence: TGTGCCAGCAGGCTCAACAGGGCCCCCCACTATGGCTACACCTTC. It encodes CASRLNRAPHYGYTF. The genes are TRBV6-5 and TRBJ1-2, with D maybe TRBD1 (6 bases). Trimming removed 6 bases from V and 3 bases from J, with 17 bases in between. Germline V gene data show CDR1 as MNHEY and CDR2 as SVGAGI. The CDR3 contains 15 residues.

The chain combines TRBV4-1 with TRBJ1-6; no clear D. Germline CDR1 MGHRA, CDR2 YSYEKL. Trimming left V 1 base short and J 6 bases short, with 10 bases between. This CDR3 comprises 15 residues. DNA of the CDR3: TGCGCCAGCAGCCAAGTACTGACACTTAATTCACCCCTCCACTTT. Amino acids: CASSQVLTLNSPLHF.

This chain uses TRBV15 with TRBJ1-2; no clear D gene. The germline V and J ends were trimmed by 3 bases and 4 bases, with 12 bases remaining between them. From germline, CDR1 is LNHNV and CDR2 YYDKDF (reference sequence). The CDR3 runs 14 residues. CDR3 in amino acids: CATSSIQPGYGYTF. The CDR3, as DNA: TGTGCCACCAGCAGTATTCAGCCGGGCTATGGCTACACCTTC. Filled out from reference TRBV15 and TRBJ1-2, the complete variable domain reads DAMVIQNPRYQVTQFGKPVTLSCSQTLNHNVMYWYQQKSSQAPKLLFHYYDKDFNNEADTPDNFQSRRPNTSFCFLDIRSPGLGDTAMYLCATSSIQPGYGYTFGSGTRLTVV.

The CDR3 sequence is CASSRADRGGGYTF. The CDR3 nucleotides read TGTGCCAGCAGTCGGGCGGACAGGGGTGGTGGCTACACCTTC. The rearrangement joins TRBV6-5 to TRBJ1-2; 9 bases are a match to TRBD1. V shed 5 bases and J 7 bases; nucleotides not matched to a gene: 8. This CDR3 spans 14 amino acids. Germline CDR1 is MNHEY and CDR2 is SVGAGI.

The chain links TRBV28 to TRBJ2-3; 7 bases line up with TRBD2. The CDR3 is 14 residues long. Germline lookup yields CDR1 MDHEN and CDR2 SYDVKM. Germline trimming cut 8 bases from V and 6 bases from J; bases unmatched to any gene: 11. The CDR3 spells CASGSLVAGDTQYF. CDR3 bases: TGTGCCAGCGGTTCTCTCGTAGCGGGCGATACGCAGTATTTT.

V gene TRBV9 combines with J gene TRBJ2-3, with 7 positions matching TRBD2. Germline V gene data show CDR1 as SGDLS and CDR2 as YYNGEE. CDR3 length: 17 residues. The V and J ends lost 4 bases and 6 bases, in that order; junction bases with no gene match: 17. CDR3 sequence: CASSPRERDPLEDTQYF. Here the CDR3 DNA reads TGTGCCAGCAGCCCCCGGGAGCGGGACCCACTGGAGGATACGCAGTATTTT.

The chain has TRBV7-2 and TRBJ2-7; 8 bases are a match to TRBD1. V lost 5 bases and J lost 2; bases outside the gene matches: 8. Germline V lookup: CDR1 SGHTA, CDR2 FQGNSA. This CDR3 has 15 amino acids. CDR3 bases: TGTGCCAGCAGCGTTGGCCAGGGGGCCGCCTACGAGCAGTACTTC. Residues: CASSVGQGAAYEQYF.

This rearrangement joins TRBV28 to TRBJ1-5, with unresolved D. This CDR3 spans 14 amino acids. Germline lookup yields CDR1 MDHEN and CDR2 SYDVKM. Trimming took 5 bases from V and 6 from J, leaving 14 bases between them. The chain's CDR3 is CASSPELRSQPQHF. The CDR3 DNA reads TGTGCCAGCAGTCCTGAGTTAAGGAGTCAGCCCCAGCATTTT.

The gene calls are TRBV6-6 and TRBJ1-1, with D possibly TRBD1 on 5 matching bases. This CDR3 contains 14 residues. CDR1 and CDR2 (germline): MNHNY, SVGAGI (reference sequence). Deletions cut 0 bases from V and 2 bases from J, with 7 bases between. CDR3 residues: CASSYSDTNTEAFF. CDR3 DNA sequence: TGTGCCAGCAGTTACTCGGACACCAACACTGAAGCTTTCTTT.

The rearrangement uses TRBV7-2 and TRBJ2-3; possible D gene TRBD1, 6 bases. Germline CDR1 reads SGHTA; CDR2 reads FQGNSA. This CDR3 is 14 amino acids long. The V and J ends lost 4 bases and 4 bases respectively, with 12 bases between them. The CDR3: CASSWDMIADTQYF. The CDR3 DNA is TGTGCCAGCAGCTGGGACATGATCGCAGATACGCAGTATTTT.

The rearrangement joins TRBV7-2 to TRBJ1-2; 9 bases are a match to TRBD1. CDR1 SGHTA and CDR2 FQGNSA come from the germline V gene. This CDR3 region has 16 residues. Unmatched junction bases numbered 10, after V lost 4 bases and J lost 4 bases. The chain's CDR3 is CASSSPGQGRGYGYTF. Written as DNA, the CDR3 is TGTGCCAGCAGCTCACCCGGACAGGGGAGGGGCTATGGCTACACCTTC.

With regard to this clone: Other DNA sequences in the same sample also yield this CDR3. This chain connects TRBV28 to TRBJ1-1; perhaps TRBD1 as D (6 bases). V was pared by 6 bases and J by 1 base, with 15 bases between. The CDR3 is 15 amino acids. Germline-derived CDR1 and CDR2 are MDHEN and SYDVKM. In DNA form, the CDR3 reads TGTGCCAGCAGGCAATCGACAGGCCGGAACACTGAAGCTTTCTTT. Encoded protein: CASRQSTGRNTEAFF.